This T cell receptor (beta chain) was obtained from a study of neurological immune-mediated disorders. Germline CDR1 reads SGHTA; CDR2 reads FQGTGA. This CDR3 region has 16 residues. The time point: longitudinal time-point 3. Synthesis of cDNA was carried out by template-switch 5'RACE. The reaction used 10-nucleotide random UMIs. Each CDR3 protein gets one entry after TCRdb re-called the 5' RACE reads with MiXCR. The table has around 100,000 distinct CDR3 sequences, roughly 10% seen once; the top ten hold 2.5% to 4%. This clonotype showed up just a few times. Compared with germline, one end of the junction differs, possibly owing to a read error.

Sequencing was performed on PBMCs. The sequence was collected from a female donor with HTLV-1-associated myelopathy (HAM/TSP). The chain combines TRBV7-3 with TRBJ2-1; TRBD2 matches 13 bases. CDR3 in DNA: TGTGCCAACAGCTTAGCCGGGACTAGCGGGGTGAATGAGCAGTTCTTC. It codes for CANSLAGTSGVNEQFF.